One and the same sample provided the 30 T cell receptor beta chains below, sequenced in a study of blood T cell repertoires in COVID-19. TCRdb's copy holds only in-frame clones and misses some; the assay was immunoSEQ multiplex PCR. Of 20,000 to 25,000 clones listed, approximately 90% are singletons. The sequenced sample was peripheral blood. Receptor source: a man aged 65 to 79 with acute or convalescent COVID-19.

The V and J genes are TRBV5-1 and TRBJ2-2; the D gene is possibly TRBD1 (6 bases). There are 15 residues in the CDR3. The V gene's germline CDR1 is SGHRS and CDR2 YFSETQ. The ends were cut back, 1 base at V and 5 bases at J, with 12 bases in the middle. CDR3 sequence: CASSLFLTGTGELFF. CDR3 DNA sequence: TGCGCCAGCAGCTTGTTCCTGACAGGTACCGGGGAGCTGTTTTTT.

The gene calls are TRBV3-1 (or the pseudogene TRBV3-2) and TRBJ1-1; D uncertain. Trimming removed 4 bases at V and 4 bases at J, with 10 bases between. CDR1 is LGHDT and CDR2 is YNNKEL in the germline V gene (reference sequence). This CDR3 is built from 13 residues. The chain's CDR3 is CASSPSGFTEAFF. CDR3 in DNA: TGTGCCAGCAGCCCGAGCGGTTTCACTGAAGCTTTCTTT.

The gene calls are TRBV7-9 and TRBJ2-1; 9 nucleotides agree with TRBD2. This CDR3 contains 16 residues. CDR1 and CDR2 from the germline V gene are SEHNR and FQNEAQ (reference sequence). V shed 1 base, J shed 9 bases, and the junction held 10 bases outside the gene matches. The DNA for the CDR3 is TGTGCCAGCAGCTTAGGGTGGAGCGGGAGGTCAGGTGAGCAGTTCTTC. Its translation is CASSLGWSGRSGEQFF.

The gene calls are TRBV10-1 and TRBJ2-7; D ambiguous. Germline CDR1 WNHNN, CDR2 SYGVQD (reference sequence). The CDR3 sequence is 13 residues long. Trimming removed 6 bases at V and 4 bases at J, with 13 bases between. CDR3 residues: CASSPGPNYEQYF. The DNA of the CDR3 is TGCGCCAGCAGCCCTGGGCCGAATTACGAGCAGTACTTC.

Of note for this clone: An end of the junction differs from the germline gene, which may be a read error. The V call is TRBV7-7, the J call TRBJ2-5, with TRBD1 identical over 7 bases. The CDR3 covers 14 residues. The V gene's germline CDR1 is SSHAT and CDR2 FNYEAQ (reference sequence). Written as DNA, the CDR3 is TGTGCTAGCAGCAAGACAGGGTTTCAAGAGACCCAGTACTTC. Translation gives CASSKTGFQETQYF.

This chain uses TRBV3-1 (or the pseudogene TRBV3-2) with TRBJ1-1; TRBD1 might be the D (5 bases). Germline assignment: CDR1 LGHDT and CDR2 YNNKEL (reference sequence). V was clipped by 0 bases and J by 6 bases, with 14 bases between them. The CDR3 spans 15 residues. The CDR3 DNA reads TGTGCCAGCAGCCAAGAGGGGGGAGGACGGTCTGAAGCTTTCTTT. Translating it yields CASSQEGGGRSEAFF.

This chain uses TRBV7-3 with TRBJ2-5; 11 positions match TRBD2. With 3 bases clipped from V and 4 bases from J, the junction kept 1 base outside the gene matches. The CDR3 sequence is 14 residues long. Germline lookup yields CDR1 SGHTA and CDR2 FQGTGA. The CDR3 DNA is TGTGCCAGCAGCTTGGGACTAGCGGCAGAGACCCAGTACTTC. It translates to CASSLGLAAETQYF.

The V call is TRBV19, the J call TRBJ2-2; tentatively, D is TRBD2 (6 bases). This CDR3 is built from 14 residues. Trimming took off 8 bases at V and 1 base at J, with 11 bases between the two ends. Germline CDR1 and CDR2: LNHDA and SQIVND (reference sequence). Written as DNA, the CDR3 is TGTGCCAGTGGGCGGGGCGAGAACACCGGGGAGCTGTTTTTT. The encoded protein is CASGRGENTGELFF.

The chain uses TRBV7-3 and TRBJ2-2, with TRBD2 as a possible D gene (5 bases). Germline V gene sequence: CDR1 SGHTA, CDR2 FQGTGA. V gave up 4 bases and J gave up 3 bases, with 12 bases separating them. The CDR3 is made up of 15 amino acids. CDR3 in DNA: TGTGCCAGCAGCTCCGGACTGGATGACACCGGGGAGCTGTTTTTT. It yields the protein CASSSGLDDTGELFF.

J is TRBJ1-3 and V is TRBV9, with TRBD1 identical over 9 bases. This CDR3 contains 15 residues. V lost 4 bases to trimming and J lost 2 bases; unmatched junction nucleotides: 4. Germline loops: CDR1 SGDLS, CDR2 YYNGEE. The CDR3 coding sequence is TGTGCCAGCAGCCGTGGGACAGGGCCTGGAAACACCATATATTTT. It specifies CASSRGTGPGNTIYF. The full variable domain, rest sourced from reference TRBV9 and TRBJ1-3, is DSGVTQTPKHLITATGQRVTLRCSPRSGDLSVYWYQQSLDQGLQFLIQYYNGEERAKGNILERFSAQQFPDLHSELNLSSLELGDSALYFCASSRGTGPGNTIYFGEGSWLTVV.

The chain is built from TRBV2 and TRBJ1-2; TRBD1 matches 8 bases. The CDR3 runs 17 residues. CDR1 is SNHLY and CDR2 is FYNNEI in the germline V gene. With 4 bases clipped from V and 3 bases from J, the junction kept 13 bases outside the gene matches. The CDR3 is CASSAPTHQGADYGYTF. As DNA, the CDR3 is TGTGCCAGCAGTGCACCCACTCATCAGGGGGCTGACTATGGCTACACCTTC.

The table lists this clone with a few counts. J is TRBJ2-2 and V is TRBV19; 7 bases are a match to TRBD1. This CDR3 contains 16 residues. With V trimmed by 3 bases and J by 4 bases, 8 bases remained unmatched. Per germline, CDR1 LNHDA and CDR2 SQIVND (reference sequence). In DNA form, the CDR3 reads TGTGCCAGTAGTATGGAAACTCCAGGGGGCACCGGGGAGCTGTTTTTT. This translates into CASSMETPGGTGELFF.

The chain joins TRBV18 to TRBJ1-1, with D possibly matching TRBD1 (6 bases). The length of the CDR3 is 14 residues. Germline V gene lookup returns CDR1 KGHSH and CDR2 LQKENI. V was cut by 6 bases and J by 7 bases, with 18 bases left in between. The CDR3 nucleotides are TGTGCCAGCTCGCCCGAGGGGGTTGGAAGTGAAGCTTTCTTT. Its translation is CASSPEGVGSEAFF.

The J gene is TRBJ2-1, the V gene TRBV28; TRBD1 might be the D (5 bases). Trimming shortened V by 3 bases and J by 3 bases, and 12 bases separated the two germline ends. This CDR3 comprises 15 residues. The V gene's germline CDR1 is MDHEN and CDR2 SYDVKM. The CDR3 region is CASSFQGDGYNEQFF. The DNA for the CDR3 is TGTGCCAGCAGTTTTCAGGGTGACGGCTACAATGAGCAGTTCTTC.

The chain links TRBV2 to TRBJ2-1; D is perhaps TRBD1 (5 bases). The CDR3 has 13 residues. Germline assignment: CDR1 SNHLY and CDR2 FYNNEI. Trimming left V 3 bases short and J 9 bases short, with 12 bases between. CDR3 sequence: CASSDYRNIEQFF. The CDR3 DNA is TGTGCCAGCAGTGACTACAGGAATATTGAGCAGTTCTTC.

The V gene is TRBV6-5, the J gene TRBJ2-7; the match to TRBD2 covers 9 bases. This CDR3 is built from 15 residues. Germline V gives CDR1 MNHEY, CDR2 SVGAGI. J was trimmed by 1 base and V by 6 bases; bases with no gene match: 7. The CDR3 spells CASSAGGMSSYEQYF. In DNA form, the CDR3 reads TGTGCCAGCAGCGCGGGGGGGATGTCGTCCTACGAGCAGTACTTC.

The chain combines TRBV12-3 or TRBV12-4 with TRBJ1-6; 10 bases map to TRBD1. The CDR3 consists of 13 residues. V gave up 6 bases and J gave up 10 bases; unmatched junction bases: 3. The CDR3 sequence is CASSRTGGSPLHF. As DNA, the CDR3 is TGTGCCAGCAGCCGGACAGGGGGATCACCCCTCCACTTT.

The V and J genes are TRBV27 and TRBJ1-3, with 9 nucleotides matching TRBD1. Germline CDR1 MNHEY, CDR2 SMNVEV (reference sequence). This CDR3 spans 17 amino acids. The ends lost 5 bases at V and 0 bases at J; junction bases unmatched: 8. The CDR3, as DNA: TGTGCCAGCAGTCCGGCCGGGACAGGGCGCTCTGGAAACACCATATATTTT. Residues: CASSPAGTGRSGNTIYF.

V and J are TRBV9 and TRBJ1-4; D not certain. CDR1 and CDR2 from the germline V gene are SGDLS and YYNGEE. There are 14 residues in the CDR3. V was shortened by 4 bases and J by 4 bases, with 11 bases between the two germline ends. CDR3 DNA: TGTGCCAGCAGCTTCCGACAAGATAATGAAAAACTGTTTTTT. Its translation: CASSFRQDNEKLFF.

The CDR3 spells CASSLGRGSNEQYF. For the CDR3, the DNA is TGTGCCAGCAGCTTGGGGCGGGGGAGCAACGAGCAGTACTTC. The chain has TRBV5-4 and TRBJ2-7; 7 bases map to TRBD2. The CDR3 has 14 amino acids. J was trimmed by 5 bases and V by 0 bases; bases with no gene match: 5. Germline CDR1 reads SGHNT; CDR2 reads YYREEE (reference sequence).

This chain uses TRBV2 with TRBJ2-5; D may be TRBD2 (6 bases). V was pared by 8 bases and J by 5 bases, with 15 bases between. Germline CDR1 is SNHLY and CDR2 is FYNNEI. The CDR3 is made up of 13 amino acids. CDR3 protein: CASGSWRGETQYF. In nucleotides, the CDR3 is TGTGCCAGCGGAAGCTGGAGGGGTGAGACCCAGTACTTC.

This clone was seen once. V and J are TRBV18 and TRBJ1-6, with 10 bases that match TRBD1. The CDR3 is 15 amino acids. After removal of 6 bases from V and 6 bases from J, the junction contained 5 bases not matched to a gene. The germline V gene encodes CDR1 KGHSH and CDR2 LQKENI. The CDR3 sequence: CASSPDRGTNSPLHF. For the CDR3, the DNA is TGTGCCAGCTCCCCGGACAGGGGGACTAATTCACCCCTCCACTTT.

This chain joins TRBV3-1 (or the pseudogene TRBV3-2) and TRBJ1-2, with a possible D match to TRBD1 (5 bases). The CDR3 extends over 13 amino acids. With 3 bases removed from V and 7 bases from J, the gap between germline ends came to 12 bases. The germline CDR1 and CDR2 sequences are LGHDT and YNNKEL (reference sequence). CDR3 in amino acids: CASSHSGVLGYTF. DNA for the CDR3: TGTGCCAGCAGCCACTCGGGGGTTCTTGGCTACACCTTC.

The rearrangement uses TRBV5-1 and TRBJ1-2; 12 bases match TRBD1. CDR1 SGHRS and CDR2 YFSETQ come from the germline V gene. The V gene end was trimmed by 4 bases and the J gene end by 6 bases; junction bases not matched to a gene: 13. This CDR3 region has 17 residues. The CDR3 region has the DNA TGCGCCAGCAGCCCTAACCTCCCGGGACAGGGGGCAGATGGCTACACCTTC. It encodes CASSPNLPGQGADGYTF.

The V gene is TRBV11-1, the J gene TRBJ2-7, with TRBD2 matching 8 bases. The ends lost 2 bases at V and 2 bases at J; junction bases unmatched: 2. This CDR3 has 14 residues. Looked up from germline, CDR1 is SGHAT and CDR2 is FQDESV (reference sequence). The CDR3 region has the DNA TGTGCCAGCAGCTTATTAGCGGGGCCCTACGAGCAGTACTTC. Encoded protein: CASSLLAGPYEQYF.

This clone was seen only once. The chain combines TRBV18 with TRBJ1-2, with TRBD1 matching 11 bases. V shed 6 bases, J shed 4 bases, and the junction held 10 bases outside the gene matches. CDR1 and CDR2 (germline): KGHSH, LQKENI. This CDR3 is 16 amino acids long. In DNA, the CDR3 is TGTGCCAGCTCCCTTCGCGGACAGGGGGCGTCCTATGGCTACACCTTC. Its protein product is CASSLRGQGASYGYTF.

This sequence joins TRBV29-1 and TRBJ2-7; 7 positions agree with TRBD1. Germline V gene sequence: CDR1 SQVTM, CDR2 ANQGSEA. The CDR3 length is 12 residues. The V segment lost 4 bases and the J segment 6 bases; nucleotides outside the gene matches: 6. The CDR3 loop reads CSVGQGRGEQYF. The CDR3 DNA sequence: TGCAGCGTTGGACAGGGTCGGGGCGAGCAGTACTTC.

V gene TRBV2 combines with J gene TRBJ1-6, with D perhaps matching TRBD1 (6 bases). The ends were cut back, 6 bases at V and 10 bases at J, with 16 bases in the middle. This CDR3 is built from 14 residues. CDR1 and CDR2 (germline): SNHLY, FYNNEI. In DNA, the CDR3 is TGTGCCAGCAGCGAGGGGGGGGCTTGGTCACCCCTCCACTTT. Translation gives CASSEGGAWSPLHF.

The V gene is TRBV14, the J gene TRBJ2-5; possible D gene TRBD2, 5 bases. V dropped 6 bases and J dropped 3 bases, with 11 bases sitting between them. CDR1 is SGHDN, CDR2 FVKESK, per germline. The CDR3 extends over 13 amino acids. The CDR3 loop reads CASRRGQKETQYF. In DNA form, the CDR3 reads TGTGCCAGCAGAAGAGGGCAGAAAGAGACCCAGTACTTC.

This clone was seen once. The chain has TRBV5-6 and TRBJ2-4; 13 nucleotides agree with TRBD2. The germline gives CDR1 SGHDT, CDR2 YYEEEE. The junction had 7 bases not matched to a gene; V was cut back by 0 bases and J by 7 bases. The CDR3 runs 17 residues. For the CDR3, the DNA is TGTGCCAGCAGCTTGGCCGGGGGACTAGCGGGAAGGAACATTCAGTACTTC. Amino acids: CASSLAGGLAGRNIQYF.